The source of this T cell receptor beta chain is a study of T cell responses to AZD1222 COVID-19 vaccine. The CDR3 runs to 18 residues. Concerning this clone itself: Its antigen is still unknown.

TCRdb's table, derived via immunoSEQ multiplex PCR, lists solely in-frame clones and lacks some. Of about 110,000 clones listed, 80% to 90% are singletons. The study's findings and limits: Rises in breadth and depth of Spike-specific TCRs came after two AZD1222 doses. Spike was spanned by vaccine-associated CD4 TCRs, with dominance at 160-218 and 743-854. The study identified only six AZD1222 recipients as seropositive at baseline.

Specimen: peripheral blood, collected 28 days after the second AZD1222 dose. The TCR originated in an adult who received the AZD1222 COVID-19 vaccine. The gene calls are TRBV21-1 and TRBJ1-5; no DNA check was done on the table's D call, TRBD1. TRBV21-1 constitutes a pseudogene. CDR3 amino acids: CAPTLARGGQGVSQPQHF. The CDR3 DNA sequence: TGTGCCCCCACTCTTGCTCGGGGAGGACAGGGGGTAAGTCAGCCCCAGCATTTT.